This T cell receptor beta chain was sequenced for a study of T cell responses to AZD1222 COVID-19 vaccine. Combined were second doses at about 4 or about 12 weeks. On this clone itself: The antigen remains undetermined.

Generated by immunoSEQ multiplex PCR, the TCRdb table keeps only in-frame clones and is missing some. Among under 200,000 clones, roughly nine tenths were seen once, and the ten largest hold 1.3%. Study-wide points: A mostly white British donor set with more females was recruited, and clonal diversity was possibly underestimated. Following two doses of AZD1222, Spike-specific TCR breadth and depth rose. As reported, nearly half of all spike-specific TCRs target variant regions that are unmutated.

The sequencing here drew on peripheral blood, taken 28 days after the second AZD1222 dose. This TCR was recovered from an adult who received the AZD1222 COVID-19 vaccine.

The CDR3 reads CASSQDQTDRNTEAFF. The CDR3, as DNA: TGCGCCAGCAGCCAAGACCAGACAGATCGCAACACTGAAGCTTTCTTT. The genes are TRBV4-3 and TRBJ1-1; TRBD1 is a possible D gene (5 bases). The CDR3 runs to 16 residues. Deletions cut 0 bases from V and 2 bases from J, with 13 bases between. Germline V gene data show CDR1 as LGHNA and CDR2 as YSLEER.